The present TCR beta chain was sequenced within a study of hypomethylating agent response in myelodysplastic syndrome (dated by TCRdb to about 2021). About the study as a whole: Patients were treated with the hypomethylating agents azacitidine (most of the 11) or decitabine (3 of 11). The cohort included several male and 2 female myelodysplastic syndrome patients. Patients had a mean age of about 78 +/- 6.2 years, and a diploid cytogenetic profile was the most common. The most frequent mutation was TET2, found in about 45% of the 11 patients. Roughly six patients had a response of complete response or hematologic improvement, and a few patients did not respond. Complete response or hematologic improvement counted as response, and patients meeting neither criterion were classed as non-responders.

The CDR1 and CDR2 encoded by the germline V gene are SGHRS and YFSETQ. The germline ends are 9 bases apart after V is trimmed by 0 bases and J by 5 bases. Inclusive of the bounding cysteine and phenylalanine, the CDR3 is 15 residues long. This entry keeps only the CDR3 DNA: 45 bases, framed from base 1. T-cell subsets were not sorted, and bulk bone marrow was analyzed instead. TCR beta CDR3 regions were immunosequenced from bone marrow of about 10 myelodysplastic syndrome patients before and after hypomethylating agent therapy. To track the repertoire longitudinally, every patient provided one baseline bone marrow along with two to three bone marrows taken at different post-treatment timepoints. Genomic DNA was isolated from whole bone marrow, and DNA quality was assessed with TapeStation, NanoDrop OneC and PicoGreen assays. A few counts support this clone. Its recognized antigen is unknown. No much larger clonotype is one base removed from it; base qualities were not supplied.

The paper as a whole reports these results and caveats: Novel clonotypes appeared more often in responders, whereas non-responders had more contracted clonotypes after treatment. A possible recognition of novel MDS antigens by the shared GLIPH2 clusters was not confirmed and needs experimental validation. Age matching of healthy control donors to MDS patients was not performed, and the MDS versus healthy comparison could have been impacted by this lack of age matching. After hypomethylating agent treatment, no significant change in richness, rarefaction diversity or clonality was seen, either across all patients or within response groups. Only ten to twelve patients were analyzed, making the cohort small.

Libraries were built with the immunoSEQ multiplex PCR assay. Survey resolution was used, with two replicates of approximately 200 ng each, totaling approximately 400 ng of DNA per sample. The hsTCRB kit detected rearranged TCRB sequences in genomic DNA using multiplex PCR primers targeting V and J genes. In the first PCR, the CDR3 region was amplified for approximately 31 cycles with the QIAGEN Multiplex PCR Kit. Sample barcodes and Illumina adapters were added to each replicate in a roughly 8-cycle second PCR. Quantification of the pooled libraries was done with a QuantStudio 6 and the KAPA library quantification kit. Roughly 15 pM of pooled libraries was sequenced on an Illumina MiSeq using 156-cycle single-end reads and a 15-cycle index read. The original pipeline was this. VDJdb annotation flagged 1.5% to 2% of about 180,000 unique clonotypes as previously reported viral-epitope-specific. Raw reads were processed by the immunoSEQ Data Assistant and immunoSEQ Analyzer into normalized, annotated TCRB repertoires. Clonotypes were analyzed with the immunarch R package version 0.6.5 and BioAnalyzer. Before richness was estimated, every repertoire was downsampled to the clone count of the smallest repertoire. Clonotypes were sorted into expanded, contracted or novel categories with Fisher's exact tests, where novel meant the clonotype had zero frequency before treatment. GLIPH2 clustered significantly changed CDR3 beta sequences using simulation_depth=1000 and kmer_min_depth=3, excluding CDR3s shorter than five residues. Here the immuneACCESS table is served through TCRdb, limited to in-frame sequences with V and J called. Missing clones are a known gap in these copies; in checked studies unresolved V genes cover under half, and the rest lacks a known reason. V, J and clone size are taken as reported in that table, and D and trimming were inferred from the DNA itself. The sample table holds under 5,500 clones, of which 88% were seen once. About 10% of the sample is held by the ten biggest clonotypes.

Material: bone marrow, obtained before or after starting hypomethylating agent treatment for myelodysplastic syndrome (not recorded which). This receptor was obtained from a human donor with myelodysplastic syndrome. The chain is encoded by TRBV5-1 joined to TRBJ1-6; there is no confident call for the D gene. The DNA sequence follows: TGCGCCAGCAGCTTGGAGGGTGAGCATAATTCACCCCTCCACTTT. The translation is CASSLEGEHNSPLHF.